This TCR beta chain was recorded in a study of cytomegalovirus exposure and HLA in healthy donors. Across the whole study: The 95 to 150 validation repertoires used the same platform as the 666 first-cohort repertoires, a later analysis reported.

Repertoires were generated with immunoSEQ multiplex PCR, while TCRdb's copy carries only in-frame clones and drops some. Among 65,000 to 85,000 clones, 90% to 95% were seen once, and the ten largest hold roughly 0.75%. Germline loops: CDR1 SGHRS, CDR2 YFSETQ. The CDR3 is 13 residues long. Trimming cost V 4 bases and J 7 bases; bases outside gene matches: 4. The rearrangement links TRBV5-1 to TRBJ2-1; TRBD1 aligns across 8 bases. This TCR came from a woman younger than 30 in good health and CMV-seronegative. Input material: PBMCs. CDR3 amino acids: CASSTRQGNEQFF. The CDR3 DNA is TGCGCCAGCAGCACCCGACAGGGGAATGAGCAGTTCTTC.